The rows below give T cell receptor beta chains drawn from one sample of a study of T cell repertoires in cytomegalovirus infection. For these TCRs, the target antigens are not known. TCRdb called the reads again in MiXCR, with one record for every CDR3 protein. The sample consists of more than 55,000 distinct CDR3 sequences, approximately 20% of them appearing once. The starting material was CD8+ T cells from cultured PBMCs, obtained from culture after CMV antigen stimulation. These receptors were collected from a human donor in good health (CMV status not recorded). Some clones in this sample may be carry-over from other donors' samples. Each CDR3 is given with its conserved first and last residue. D genes are given only for firm matches. Size is omitted from some rows. Given values are once, few, many or a class for expanded clones.

v_call	d_call	clone_size	j_call	cdr3_nt	cdr3_aa
TRBV3-1	-	few	TRBJ1-1	TGTGCCAGCAGCCAAGCTACGTATGGGAGCCGCACTGAAGCTTTCTTT	CASSQATYGSRTEAFF
TRBV7-2	TRBD1	many	TRBJ1-2	TGTGCCAGCAGCCGGGGACAGGGAAACTCCTATGGCTACACCTTC	CASSRGQGNSYGYTF
TRBV4-1	-	-	TRBJ1-1	TGCGCCAGCAGCCAAGAGTTGAGTAGGATGAACACTGAAGCTTTCTTT	CASSQELSRMNTEAFF
TRBV7-9	-	few	TRBJ2-6	TGTGCCAGCAGCACAGACATTAACGTCCTGACTTTC	CASSTDINVLTF
TRBV27	-	few	TRBJ2-2	TGTGCCAGCAGTTTATCGACACACGGAGCCGGGGAGCTGTTTTTT	CASSLSTHGAGELFF
TRBV7-2	TRBD1	few	TRBJ1-3	TGTGCCAGCAGCCCCCGACAGGGGGCTGGAAACACCATATATTTT	CASSPRQGAGNTIYF
TRBV7-9	-	few	TRBJ1-2	TGTGCCAGCAGCCCCCCGAGGGGGAAGGGCGGCTACACCTTC	CASSPPRGKGGYTF
TRBV11-2	-	-	TRBJ2-4	TGTGCCAGCAGCTCGGGGGGGACAGCCGAAAACATTCAGTACTTC	CASSSGGTAENIQYF
TRBV12-3/TRBV12-4	-	-	TRBJ1-2	TGTGCCACCTGGGGCGACAAAGGCTACACCTTC	CATWGDKGYTF
TRBV19	TRBD2	-	TRBJ2-1	TGTGCCAGTAGTATTCCCCTCCTAGCGGGGGCCCGCAATGAGCAGTTCTTC	CASSIPLLAGARNEQFF
TRBV12-3/TRBV12-4	-	-	TRBJ2-5	TGTGCCAGCAGTTTCGGGACACCTAAAGAGACCCAGTACTTC	CASSFGTPKETQYF
TRBV27	-	-	TRBJ2-3	TGTGCCAGCAGTTTAGTACGGGGTGAGGCAGATACGCAGTATTTT	CASSLVRGEADTQYF
TRBV4-1	-	few	TRBJ1-5	TGCGCCAGCAGCCAATGGTATACAGGAGGAGGGCAGCAGCCCCAGCATTTT	CASSQWYTGGGQQPQHF
TRBV6-2/TRBV6-3	-	-	TRBJ2-1	TGTGCCAGCCAACGCCCCGGCAATGAGCAGTTCTTC	CASQRPGNEQFF
TRBV29-1	TRBD1	-	TRBJ1-4	TGCAGCGCCGCAGGAGGACAGGCAACTAATGAAAAACTGTTTTTT	CSAAGGQATNEKLFF
TRBV7-9	-	-	TRBJ1-6	TGTGCCGGGACGAGGGGAAATTCACCCCTCCACTTT	CAGTRGNSPLHF
TRBV5-6	TRBD1	many	TRBJ2-6	TGTGCCAGCAGCAACGAATGGACAGGGTCTGGGGCCAACGTCCTGACTTTC	CASSNEWTGSGANVLTF
TRBV12-5	-	few	TRBJ1-2	TGTGCTAGTGTTTCAGAAACCAACTATGGCTACACCTTC	CASVSETNYGYTF
TRBV12-3/TRBV12-4	-	few	TRBJ2-1	TGTGCCAGCAGTAATTATGAGCAGTTCTTC	CASSNYEQFF
TRBV6-1	-	-	TRBJ1-1	TGTGCCAGCAGTCAGGAGAGGGGGGCTGGCACTGAAGCTTTCTTT	CASSQERGAGTEAFF
TRBV7-8	-	few	TRBJ2-7	TGTGCCAGCAGCCCTCATCAGACGCTCTACTCCTACGAGCAGTACTTC	CASSPHQTLYSYEQYF
TRBV7-9	-	-	TRBJ1-1	TGTGCCAGCAGCTTTGCGGCTTCTGAAGCTTTCTTT	CASSFAASEAFF
TRBV7-2	-	-	TRBJ2-1	TGTGCCAGCAGCTGGCGTACCGGACCCCCGCACAATGAGCAGTTCTTC	CASSWRTGPPHNEQFF
TRBV10-3	TRBD1	-	TRBJ1-1	TGTGCCATCAGTGATTTCAAAACCGGGACAGGGGGCTCACAGAACACTGAAGCTTTCTTT	CAISDFKTGTGGSQNTEAFF
TRBV10-2	-	-	TRBJ2-1	TGCGCCAGCAGGGAATATGAGCAGTTCTTC	CASREYEQFF
TRBV7-8	TRBD1	few	TRBJ1-1	TGTGCCAGCAGCCTCCCAACACCCGGGACAGTGAACACTGAAGCTTTCTTT	CASSLPTPGTVNTEAFF
TRBV28	-	-	TRBJ1-1	TGTGCCAGCAGTTTTAAGAGAGTTTACACTGAAGCTTTCTTT	CASSFKRVYTEAFF
TRBV7-2	TRBD2	many	TRBJ2-3	TGTGCCAGCAGCTTGGGGGCTAGCGGGTACACAGATACGCAGTATTTT	CASSLGASGYTDTQYF
TRBV7-8	TRBD2	many	TRBJ2-3	TGTGCCAGCAGCTTAGGTGGGGGGGGACCCACAGATACGCAGTATTTT	CASSLGGGGPTDTQYF
TRBV7-2	-	few	TRBJ2-5	TGTGCCAGCAGCTTACGAGACAGGGAGGAAGAGACCCAGTACTTC	CASSLRDREEETQYF
TRBV7-9	-	-	TRBJ2-1	TGTGCCAGCAGCCCCCGGGACCCGGCCCGGGGGTCCTACAATGAGCAGTTCTTC	CASSPRDPARGSYNEQFF
TRBV7-2	TRBD2	many	TRBJ2-3	TGTGCCAGCAGCCAGGCACCCACTAGCGGGGGGGTTACAGATACGCAGTATTTT	CASSQAPTSGGVTDTQYF
TRBV19	-	-	TRBJ2-3	TGTGCCAGTAGTACTCGACAGGCAAGCACAGATACGCAGTATTTT	CASSTRQASTDTQYF
TRBV2	-	few	TRBJ2-7	TGTGCCAGCAGTGACCGATTCTCCTACGAGCAGTACTTC	CASSDRFSYEQYF
TRBV7-2	-	-	TRBJ1-5	TGTGCCAGCAGCTTAAAGGGGGGCAATGTTGGCAATCAGCCCCAGCATTTT	CASSLKGGNVGNQPQHF
TRBV7-9	TRBD1	-	TRBJ2-5	TGTGCCAGCAGCTCAGGGACAGACCAAGAGACCCAGTACTTC	CASSSGTDQETQYF
TRBV28	TRBD1	few	TRBJ1-5	TGTGCCAGCAGTCACGGACAGGGTGGTCAGCCCCAGCATTTT	CASSHGQGGQPQHF
TRBV6-2/TRBV6-3	TRBD2	few	TRBJ2-7	TGTGCCAGCAGTTCGCTAGCGGGGACCTTATCCTACGAGCAGTACTTC	CASSSLAGTLSYEQYF
TRBV4-3	-	many	TRBJ2-1	TGCGCCAGCAGCCAAGATGCCGGGAATGAGCAGTTCTTC	CASSQDAGNEQFF
TRBV6-1	-	few	TRBJ1-5	TGTGCCAGCAATAAGAAGGGGGTCAGCAATCAGCCCCAGCATTTT	CASNKKGVSNQPQHF
TRBV10-3	-	many	TRBJ2-5	TGTGCCATCAGTCCCGGGACACTCCAAGAGACCCAGTACTTC	CAISPGTLQETQYF
TRBV4-1	-	-	TRBJ1-1	TGCGCCAGCAGCCAGAACAGGGACCCCTACACTGAAGCTTTCTTT	CASSQNRDPYTEAFF
TRBV24-1	-	-	TRBJ1-5	TGTGCCAACAAGCCCTATCACTGGACTACTCATAGCAATCAGCCCCAGCATTTT	CANKPYHWTTHSNQPQHF
TRBV12-3/TRBV12-4	-	many	TRBJ1-4	TGTGCCAGCAGTTTAAGCGTAATTACTGAAAAACTGTTTTTT	CASSLSVITEKLFF
TRBV6-5	TRBD1	few	TRBJ1-5	TGTGCCAGCAGGCTACAGGGGGCTGGCAATCAGCCCCAGCATTTT	CASRLQGAGNQPQHF
TRBV7-2	-	few	TRBJ2-4	TGTGCCAGCGGCAGGAGCCCCAAAAACAGGCAGTACTTC	CASGRSPKNRQYF
TRBV7-9	-	-	TRBJ1-2	TGTGCCAGCAGCTTAGGGGGCGTCTTAGGGGGCTACACCTTC	CASSLGGVLGGYTF
TRBV11-2	-	-	TRBJ2-5	TGTGCCAGCAGCTCGGTGAGACCTGGGGAGACCCAGTACTTC	CASSSVRPGETQYF
TRBV13	TRBD1	-	TRBJ2-7	TGTGCCAGCAGCACGACAGGGACCTACGAGCAGTACTTC	CASSTTGTYEQYF
TRBV25-1	TRBD1	few	TRBJ1-2	TGTGCCAGCAGTGAATTAGGGACAGGGGGCCTGGATGGCTACACCTTC	CASSELGTGGLDGYTF
TRBV7-6	TRBD2	-	TRBJ2-1	TGTGCCAGCAGCTTAGAGGTCGGGGGGGCTGAGAATGAGCAGTTCTTC	CASSLEVGGAENEQFF
TRBV7-2	TRBD1	many	TRBJ2-5	TGTGCCAGCAGCAGACAGGGTCTCGGGGAGACCCAGTACTTC	CASSRQGLGETQYF
TRBV7-2	-	-	TRBJ2-7	TGTGCCAGCAGCCACCGGACCACCTACGAGCAGTACTTC	CASSHRTTYEQYF
TRBV15	-	-	TRBJ2-7	TGTGCCACCAGCAGAGATGCGAGGCCGGCTGGCGAGCAGTACTTC	CATSRDARPAGEQYF
TRBV7-8	-	-	TRBJ2-3	TGTGCCAGCAGCCCCGTTGGAGGGGGGGCCAGGGATACGCAGTATTTT	CASSPVGGGARDTQYF